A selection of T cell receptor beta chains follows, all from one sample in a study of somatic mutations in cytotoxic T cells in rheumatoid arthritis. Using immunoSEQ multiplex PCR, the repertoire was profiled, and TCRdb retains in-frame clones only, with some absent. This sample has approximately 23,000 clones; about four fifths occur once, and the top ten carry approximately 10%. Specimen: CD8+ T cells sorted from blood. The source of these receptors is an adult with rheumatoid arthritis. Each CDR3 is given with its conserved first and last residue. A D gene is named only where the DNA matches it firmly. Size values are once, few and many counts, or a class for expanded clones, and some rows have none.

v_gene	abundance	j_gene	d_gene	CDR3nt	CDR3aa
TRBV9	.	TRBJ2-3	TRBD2	TGTGCCAGCAGCGTAGTAGGTCTAGCGGGTTACCCAGATACGCAGTATTTT	CASSVVGLAGYPDTQYF
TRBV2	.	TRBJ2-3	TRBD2	TGTGCCAGCACCTCAGGACTAGGCGGCACAGATACGCAGTATTTT	CASTSGLGGTDTQYF
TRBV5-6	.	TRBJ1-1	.	TGTGCCAGCAGCTACCGGACCGATGAAGCTTTCTTT	CASSYRTDEAFF
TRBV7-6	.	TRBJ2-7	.	TGTGCCAGCAGTTTATCGTGGGAGGTCGAGTACGAGCAGTACTTC	CASSLSWEVEYEQYF
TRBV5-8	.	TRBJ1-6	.	TGTGCCAGCAGCTTGGCGGCATGGGGATCCTATAATTCACCCCTCCACTTT	CASSLAAWGSYNSPLHF
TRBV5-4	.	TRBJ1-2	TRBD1	TGTGCCAGCAGCTTGTTAGGACAGGGGCACTATGGCTACACCTTC	CASSLLGQGHYGYTF
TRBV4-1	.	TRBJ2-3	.	TGCGCCAGCAGCCAATACGGGGGAGGGGGCGCAGATACGCAGTATTTT	CASSQYGGGGADTQYF
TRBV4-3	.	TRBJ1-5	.	TGCGCCAGCAGCCAAGATAGGGCAGGGGTAAATCAGCCCCAGCATTTT	CASSQDRAGVNQPQHF
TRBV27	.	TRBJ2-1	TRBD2	TGTGCCAGCAGACTCAGACTAGCGGGAGCGGATGAGCAGTTCTTC	CASRLRLAGADEQFF
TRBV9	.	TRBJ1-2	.	TGTGCCAGCAGCCCCGCGGACACTTATGGCTACACCTTC	CASSPADTYGYTF
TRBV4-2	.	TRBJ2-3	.	TGTGCCAGCAGGTTAGCGGATACGCAGTATTTT	CASRLADTQYF
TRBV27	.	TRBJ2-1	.	TGTGCCAGCAAAAACCGGGGCGATGAGCAGTTCTTC	CASKNRGDEQFF
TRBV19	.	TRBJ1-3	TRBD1	TGTGCCAGTAGTCGACAGGGGAGTTACTCTGGAAACACCATATATTTT	CASSRQGSYSGNTIYF
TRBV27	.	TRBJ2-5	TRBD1	TGTGCCAGCAGCCCCGGTGCGGGACAGGGGGCGGAAGAGACCCAGTACTTC	CASSPGAGQGAEETQYF
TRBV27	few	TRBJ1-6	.	TGTGCCAGCAGTTCCCTCGGGGGGGGCGGGATTTCACCCCTCCACTTT	CASSSLGGGGISPLHF
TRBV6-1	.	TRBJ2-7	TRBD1	TGTGCCAGCTCTCGGACAGGCAGCGAAGTGGACGAGCAGTACTTC	CASSRTGSEVDEQYF
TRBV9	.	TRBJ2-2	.	TGTGCCAGCAGCGTAGTATCGGGGAGCGGTACCGGGGAGCTGTTTTTT	CASSVVSGSGTGELFF
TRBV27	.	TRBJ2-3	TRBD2	TGTGCCAGCCTGGGACTAGCGGGAGATGATACGCAGTATTTT	CASLGLAGDDTQYF
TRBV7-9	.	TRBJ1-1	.	TGTGCCAGCCCCGATTCCTCGGCCAGTACAGTAAACACTGAAGCTTTCTTT	CASPDSSASTVNTEAFF
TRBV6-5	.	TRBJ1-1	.	TGTGCCAGCAGGGAAGGATTCACAAATACTGAAGCTTTCTTT	CASREGFTNTEAFF
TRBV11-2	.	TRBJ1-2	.	TGTGCCAGCAGCGCGTACCAGGGCTTTAACTATGGCTACACCTTC	CASSAYQGFNYGYTF
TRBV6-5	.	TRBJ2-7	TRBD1	TGTGCCAGCAGCCCCGGACAGGGATCTTACGAGCAGTACTTC	CASSPGQGSYEQYF
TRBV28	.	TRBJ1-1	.	TGTGCCAGCATGACAGGATACACTGAAGCTTTCTTT	CASMTGYTEAFF
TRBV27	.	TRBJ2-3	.	TGTGCCAGCAGTTTACTCGGGTTTGCTAGCACAGATACGCAGTATTTT	CASSLLGFASTDTQYF
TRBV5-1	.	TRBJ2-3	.	TGCGCCAGCAGCTTGGTGGGGTGGTCAGATACGCAGTATTTT	CASSLVGWSDTQYF
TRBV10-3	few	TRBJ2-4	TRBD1	TGTGCCATCAGTGAGATGACAGGGATGGCCAAAAACATTCAGTACTTC	CAISEMTGMAKNIQYF
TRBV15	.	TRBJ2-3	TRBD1	TGTGCCACCAGCCCGACCGGGACAGAAACAGATACGCAGTATTTT	CATSPTGTETDTQYF
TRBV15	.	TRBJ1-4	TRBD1	TGTGCCACCAGCAGAACCGGGACAGGGGGAGTAAATGAAAAACTGTTTTTT	CATSRTGTGGVNEKLFF
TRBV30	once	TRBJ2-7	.	TGTGCCTGGAGTGGGAACAGGAACTACGAGCAGTACTTC	CAWSGNRNYEQYF
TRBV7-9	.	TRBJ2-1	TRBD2	TGTGCCAGCAGCTTACCAAGCGGGACTAGCCTTAATGAGCAGTTCTTC	CASSLPSGTSLNEQFF
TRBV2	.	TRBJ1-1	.	TGTGCCAGCAGTTACCCGGGGTATGAAGCTTTCTTT	CASSYPGYEAFF
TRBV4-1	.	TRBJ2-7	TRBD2	TGCGCCAGCAGCCAGTGGTTAGCGGGAGAGTACGAGCAGTACTTC	CASSQWLAGEYEQYF
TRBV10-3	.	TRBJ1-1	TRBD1	TGTGCCATCAGAGCCCCGACAGGGGACAACACTGAAGCTTTCTTT	CAIRAPTGDNTEAFF
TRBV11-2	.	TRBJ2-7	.	TGTGCCAGCAGCTTAGTGCCGGGGACCTACGAGCAGTACTTC	CASSLVPGTYEQYF
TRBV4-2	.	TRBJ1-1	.	TGTGCCAGCAGCCAAGGGACTTTCAACACTGAAGCTTTCTTT	CASSQGTFNTEAFF
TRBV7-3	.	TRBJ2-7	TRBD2	TGTGCCAGCAGCCTTCGTGGGGAGGGAGGTGAGCAGTACTTC	CASSLRGEGGEQYF
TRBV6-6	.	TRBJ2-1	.	TGTGCCAGCAGTTACACAGGGCATGAGCAGTTCTTC	CASSYTGHEQFF
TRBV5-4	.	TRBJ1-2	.	TGTGCCAGCAATTTTGGGAATCTGGGCTACACCTTC	CASNFGNLGYTF
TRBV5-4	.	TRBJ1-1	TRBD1	TGTGCCAGCAGCTGGGGGACAGGGGGCAACACTGAAGCTTTCTTT	CASSWGTGGNTEAFF
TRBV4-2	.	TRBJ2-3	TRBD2	TGTGCCAGCAGCCACAAGCCTAGCGGGAGAAGAGATACGCAGTATTTT	CASSHKPSGRRDTQYF
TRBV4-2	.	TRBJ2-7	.	TGTGCCAGCAGCCAGAACCACGAGCAGTACTTC	CASSQNHEQYF
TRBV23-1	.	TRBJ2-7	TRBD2	TGCGCCGCGCTAATGGCACGGGGGGTTTGGGTGCAGTACTTC	CAALMARGVWVQYF
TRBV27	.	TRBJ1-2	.	TGTGCCAGCAGTAACTCCCCTAACTATGGCTACACCTTC	CASSNSPNYGYTF
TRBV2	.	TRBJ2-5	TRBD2	TGTGCCAGCAGTGAGAGACTAGCGGGAGAAGAGACCCAGTACTTC	CASSERLAGEETQYF
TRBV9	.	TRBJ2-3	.	TGTGCCAGCAGCGCGGGACCGAGGACGACAGATACGCAGTATTTT	CASSAGPRTTDTQYF
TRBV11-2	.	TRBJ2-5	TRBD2	TGTGCCAGCAGACACTTAGCGGGGGGGCAAGAGACCCAGTACTTC	CASRHLAGGQETQYF
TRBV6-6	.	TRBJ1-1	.	TGTGCCAGCAGCCCCGGGGACACTGAAGCTTTCTTT	CASSPGDTEAFF
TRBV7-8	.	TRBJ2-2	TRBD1	TGTGCCAGCAGCTTAGAACAGGGGGGATTCACCGGGGAGCTGTTTTTT	CASSLEQGGFTGELFF
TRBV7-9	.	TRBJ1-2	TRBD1	TGTGCCAGCAGCCGAAACAGGGGTGGGGACTATGGCTACACCTTC	CASSRNRGGDYGYTF
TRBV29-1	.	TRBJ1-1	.	TGCAGTACGGGAAACACTGAAGCTTTCTTT	CSTGNTEAFF
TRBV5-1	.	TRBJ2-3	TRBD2	TGCGCCAGCAGAACAGGGACTAGCGGGGAAGGAGATACGCAGTATTTT	CASRTGTSGEGDTQYF
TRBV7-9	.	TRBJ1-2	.	TGTGCCAGCAGCTTAGGGGGCCCAGGGGCTAACTATGGCTACACCTTC	CASSLGGPGANYGYTF
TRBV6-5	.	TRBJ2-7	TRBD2	TGTGCCAGCAGTTCAGGACTAGCGGACCCCTACGAGCAGTACTTC	CASSSGLADPYEQYF
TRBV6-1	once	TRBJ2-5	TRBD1	TGTGCCAGCAGTGACCCCCGACAGGGATTAGGGCAAGAGACCCAGTACTTC	CASSDPRQGLGQETQYF
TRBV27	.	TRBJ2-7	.	TGTGCCAGCAGTCTAGCGACAGGGCCCGGGTACGAGCAGTACTTC	CASSLATGPGYEQYF
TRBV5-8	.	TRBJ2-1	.	TGTGCCAGCAGCTTGGCCCCTAGCGAACACAATGAGCAGTTCTTC	CASSLAPSEHNEQFF
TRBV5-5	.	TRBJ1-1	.	TGTGCCAGCAGCCCCCAAGGAGGGAACACTGAAGCTTTCTTT	CASSPQGGNTEAFF